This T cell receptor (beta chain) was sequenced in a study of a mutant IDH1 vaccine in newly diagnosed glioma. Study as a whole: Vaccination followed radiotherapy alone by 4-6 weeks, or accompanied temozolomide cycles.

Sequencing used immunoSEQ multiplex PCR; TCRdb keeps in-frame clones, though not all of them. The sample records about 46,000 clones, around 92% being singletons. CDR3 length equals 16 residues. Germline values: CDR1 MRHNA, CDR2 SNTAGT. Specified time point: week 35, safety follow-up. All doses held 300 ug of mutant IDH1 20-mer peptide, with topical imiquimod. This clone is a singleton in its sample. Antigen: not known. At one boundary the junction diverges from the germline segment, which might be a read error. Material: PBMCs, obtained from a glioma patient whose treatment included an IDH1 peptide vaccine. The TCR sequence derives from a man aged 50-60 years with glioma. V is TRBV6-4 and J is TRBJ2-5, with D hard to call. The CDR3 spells CASSDFMGVPVETQYF. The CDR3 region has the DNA TGTGCCAGCAGCGACTTTATGGGCGTCCCGGTGGAGACCCAGTACTTC.